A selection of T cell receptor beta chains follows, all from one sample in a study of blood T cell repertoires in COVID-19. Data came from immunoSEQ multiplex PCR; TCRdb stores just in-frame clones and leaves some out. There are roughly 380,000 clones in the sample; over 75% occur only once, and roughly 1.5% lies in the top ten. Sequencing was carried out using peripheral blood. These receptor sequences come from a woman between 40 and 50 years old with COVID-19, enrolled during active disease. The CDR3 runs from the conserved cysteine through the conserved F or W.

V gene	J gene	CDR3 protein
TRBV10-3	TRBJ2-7	CAISESDRSYEQYF
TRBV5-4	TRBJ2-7	CASSFDSTYEQYF
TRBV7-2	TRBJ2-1	CASSLSGVAGEEQFF
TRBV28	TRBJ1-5	CASRIDSQGEPQHF
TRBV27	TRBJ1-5	CASSLSASINQPQHF
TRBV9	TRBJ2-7	CASSVGSSGLSYEQYF
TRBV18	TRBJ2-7	CASSPSFASGSSYEQYF
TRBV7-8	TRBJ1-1	CASSSRGTEAFF
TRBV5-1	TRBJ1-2	CASTETGSNGYTF
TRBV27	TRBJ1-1	CASSLTGSNTEAFF
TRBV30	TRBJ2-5	CAWSPGETQYF
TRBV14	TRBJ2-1	CASSQDNLAGGWYNEQFF
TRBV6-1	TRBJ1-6	CASSELGGGSPLHF
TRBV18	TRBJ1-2	CASSLGTGYGYTF
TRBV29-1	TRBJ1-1	CSVISDINTEAFF
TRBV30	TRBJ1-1	CAGYRGEAFF
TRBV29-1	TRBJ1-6	CSAGTGSNNSPLHF
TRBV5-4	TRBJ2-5	CASSSTGTDQETQYF
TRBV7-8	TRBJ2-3	CASSYHRTSGTFASTDTQYF
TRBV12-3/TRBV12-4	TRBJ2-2	CASTQGFTGELFF